Listed here is a single T cell receptor (beta chain). Its antigen remains unidentified. Per-base quality was not reported, and no clone a single base away is much larger than it. The data belong to a study of shared clonotypes between healthy human individuals (dated by TCRdb to 2020 to 2021). Regarding the complete study: The cohort included three men and a couple of women between 18 and 49 years of age. Per donor, three plates each were used for CD4 naive and CD4 memory, two for CD8 naive, and one for CD8 memory. The study deeply sequenced blood TCR repertoires of five healthy adults to estimate repertoire size and the extent of clonotype sharing between individuals. Libraries were prepared and TCR repertoires were sequenced by different laboratories using diverse techniques, in order to increase sequencing depth and limit assay-specific biases. Leukapheresis yielded between about 0.9 and 8.9 billion PBMCs per donor. General study outcomes and caveats: Naive subsets generally had larger estimated clonotype richness than memory subsets. Higher generation probabilities were observed for clonotypes shared by all four sorted-subset donors than for non-shared clonotypes. Approximately 4.8% of naive CD4, 3.5% of naive CD8, approximately 2% of memory CD4, and about 0.4% of memory CD8 clonotypes were shared across several donors. Incomplete sequencing was indicated by rarefaction of sorted-subset datasets, despite the large sequencing depth. Because the study included only a small number of donors, the genetic and exposure-history diversity represented was limited. Pairwise subsampling led to the expectation that sequencing depth would affect the degree of clonotype sharing among donors. Sampling was restricted to blood, and TCR repertoires in tissue are likely to differ from TCR repertoires in blood.

The cysteine opens and the phenylalanine closes a CDR3 of 15 amino acids. The read is trimmed to its CDR3 DNA, 45 bases read in frame from base 1. The germline V end is reduced by 5 bases and the J end by 2 bases; junction bases left unmatched: 8. CDR1 is given as SGHRS and CDR2 as YFSETQ, both from the germline V gene. Using the deep immunoSEQ assay, multiplex PCR amplified TCR CDR3 regions from genomic DNA. Extracted genomic DNA from each cell subset was spread evenly across all wells of several immunoSEQ 96-well plates, with each plate serving as a replicate. Each replicate PCR for sorted subsets received roughly 200 ng genomic DNA, equal to 30,000 or so T cell genomes. The purified libraries were quantified using a Qubit 3.0 fluorometer, sized with a Bioanalyzer 2100, and then quantified again using the KAPA Library Quantification kit. A separate single-read 150-cycle Illumina NextSeq 550 flow cell was used to sequence each immunoSEQ 96-well plate. Turning to the authors' computational methods: Because only junctional sequences without quality scores were contained in the immunoSEQ output, filtering matching that applied to full-length reads could not be performed. Sequences were annotated with PyIR, a Python wrapper for IgBLAST v1.9, using IMGT germline references to assign V/J genes and CDR3. Any read was removed if the V/J assignment was weak (E-value above 1e-6), the CDR3 was missing, or the read contained stop codons, out-of-frame junctions, or ambiguous translated residues. V3J clonotypes were defined as sequences sharing the same inferred V gene, J gene, and CDR3 amino acid sequence. The percentage overlap between two repertoires was calculated by dividing the number of shared unique clonotypes by the size of the smaller repertoire. Richness of each repertoire was evaluated using RTK rarefaction, the Chao1 estimator, and Recon v2.1 estimates of unobserved clonotypes. Generation probabilities for all TCRbeta clonotypes obtained by the gDNA method from a handful of donors were computed using OLGA. TCRdb holds this immuneACCESS table with in-frame rearrangements only. Some clones are missing; in checked studies, unresolved V genes explain under half, and the rest has no known cause. That table furnishes V, J and clone size, whereas the DNA furnished D and trimming. Here the sample has around 2,000,000 clones; about 95% occur a single time. 1% to 1.5% of the sample rests with the top ten.

CD8 naive samples consisted of CD45RO-negative cells that were positively selected for CCR7, yielding a CD45RA+CCR7+ population without TemRA cells. Healthy HIV-negative adults with no recently reported acute infections or vaccinations were included as donors. Only Caucasian adults living in Nashville, Tennessee, USA were represented among the donors. After blood collection by leukapheresis, PBMCs were isolated using Ficoll-Histopaque density gradient centrifugation and then cryopreserved in the vapor phase of liquid nitrogen. Purity and quantity of every magnetically sorted T cell population were checked by analytical flow cytometry. From each sorted fraction, genomic DNA was isolated and quantified by UV absorbance on a Nanodrop 2000c.

The specimen was naive CD8+ T cells sorted from blood. The cell subset or site label on this specimen signifies: CD45RA+CCR7+. This receptor was taken from a man aged 18 to 30 in good health. The chain employs TRBV5-1 and TRBJ2-5, with 8 bases aligning to TRBD2. The DNA sequence is TGCGCCAGCAGTGGTGGACTAGCATCTCAAGAGACCCAGTACTTC. The resulting protein is CASSGGLASQETQYF.